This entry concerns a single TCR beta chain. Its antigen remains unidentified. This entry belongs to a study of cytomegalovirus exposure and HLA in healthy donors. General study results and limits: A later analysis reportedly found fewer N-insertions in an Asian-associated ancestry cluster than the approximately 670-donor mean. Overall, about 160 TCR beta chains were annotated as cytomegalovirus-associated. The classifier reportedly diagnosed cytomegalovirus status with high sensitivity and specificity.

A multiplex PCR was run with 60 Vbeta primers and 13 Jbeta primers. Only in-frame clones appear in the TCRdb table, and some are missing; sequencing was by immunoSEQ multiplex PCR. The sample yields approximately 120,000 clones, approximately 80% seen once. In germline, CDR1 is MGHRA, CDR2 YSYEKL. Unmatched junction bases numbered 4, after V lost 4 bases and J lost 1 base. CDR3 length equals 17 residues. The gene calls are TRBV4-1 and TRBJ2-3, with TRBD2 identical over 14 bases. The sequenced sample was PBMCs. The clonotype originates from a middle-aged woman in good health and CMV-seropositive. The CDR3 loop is CASSLGLAGGGTDTQYF. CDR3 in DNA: TGCGCCAGCAGCCTCGGACTAGCGGGAGGCGGCACAGATACGCAGTATTTT.